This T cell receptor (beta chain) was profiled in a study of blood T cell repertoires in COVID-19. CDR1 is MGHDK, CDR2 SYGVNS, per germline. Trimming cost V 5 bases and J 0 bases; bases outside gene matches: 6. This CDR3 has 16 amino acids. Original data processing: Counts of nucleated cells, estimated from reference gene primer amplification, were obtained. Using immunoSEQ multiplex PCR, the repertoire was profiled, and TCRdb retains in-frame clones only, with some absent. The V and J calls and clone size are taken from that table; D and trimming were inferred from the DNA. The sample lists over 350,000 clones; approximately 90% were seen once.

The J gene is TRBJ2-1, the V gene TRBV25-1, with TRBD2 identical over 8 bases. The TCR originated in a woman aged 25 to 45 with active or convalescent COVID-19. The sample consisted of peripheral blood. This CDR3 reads CASSFIAGSSYNEQFF. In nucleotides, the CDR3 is TGTGCCAGCAGTTTTATAGCGGGAAGCTCCTACAATGAGCAGTTCTTC.